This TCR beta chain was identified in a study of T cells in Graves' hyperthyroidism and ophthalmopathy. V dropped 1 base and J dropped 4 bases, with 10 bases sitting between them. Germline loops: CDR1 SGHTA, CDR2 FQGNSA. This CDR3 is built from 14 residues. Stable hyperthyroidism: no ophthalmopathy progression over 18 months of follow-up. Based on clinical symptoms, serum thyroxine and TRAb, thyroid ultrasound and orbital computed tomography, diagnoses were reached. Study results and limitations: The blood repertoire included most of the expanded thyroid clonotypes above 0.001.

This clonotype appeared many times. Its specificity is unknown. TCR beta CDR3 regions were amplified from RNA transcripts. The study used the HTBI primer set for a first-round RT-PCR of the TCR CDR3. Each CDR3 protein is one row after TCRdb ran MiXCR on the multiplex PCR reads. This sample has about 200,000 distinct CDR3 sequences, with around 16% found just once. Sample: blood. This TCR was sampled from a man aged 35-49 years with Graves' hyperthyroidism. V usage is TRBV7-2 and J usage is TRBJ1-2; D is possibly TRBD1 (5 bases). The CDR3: CASSLGGVGYGYTF. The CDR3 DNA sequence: TGTGCCAGCAGCTTAGGAGGGGTTGGCTATGGCTACACCTTC.